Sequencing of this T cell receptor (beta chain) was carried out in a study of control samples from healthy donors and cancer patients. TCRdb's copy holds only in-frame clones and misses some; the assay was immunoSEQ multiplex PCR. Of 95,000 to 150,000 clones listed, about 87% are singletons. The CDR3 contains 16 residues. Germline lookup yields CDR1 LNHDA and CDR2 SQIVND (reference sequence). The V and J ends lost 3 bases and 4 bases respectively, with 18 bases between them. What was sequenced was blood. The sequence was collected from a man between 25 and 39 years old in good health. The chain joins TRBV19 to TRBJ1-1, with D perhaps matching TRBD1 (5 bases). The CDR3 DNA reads TGTGCCAGTAGTATCAGGCTCATGGGGCTGCGCACTGAAGCTTTCTTT. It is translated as CASSIRLMGLRTEAFF.